The T cell receptor (beta chain) under discussion was sequenced for a study of beta chain features in type 1 diabetes. Study findings and constraints: Moderate but significant shortening of TCRB CDR3s was recorded in all four CD4+ subsets from Type 1 diabetes patients. Within the patient group, naive, central memory and Treg TCRB repertoires appeared more similar to each other than within healthy donors.

For this clone: Its cognate antigen is unknown.

Expressed TCRB transcripts were sequenced after all isolated RNA was converted to cDNA. About 4 million reads was the average for naive, central memory and regulatory T cell samples. Sequencing was performed with immunoSEQ multiplex PCR; in TCRdb, only in-frame clones are kept and a portion is missing. Of approximately 600,000 clones in the sample, under 15% are singletons; the top ten hold around 0.12%. V lost 5 bases, J lost 2 bases, and 20 bases lay in between. Germline CDR1 is LNHDA and CDR2 is SQIVND (reference sequence). The CDR3 extends over 17 amino acids. The V gene is TRBV19, the J gene TRBJ2-3; D might be TRBD2 (6 bases). The sequencing sample was made of naive CD4+ T cells from blood. The sequence derives from a man aged 25 to 40 with type 1 diabetes. The CDR3 protein is CASSDPGTLQPTDTQYF. CDR3 bases: TGTGCCAGTAGTGATCCCGGGACTCTACAACCCACAGATACGCAGTATTTT.